The clone carrying this T cell receptor beta chain was seen just once. Its cognate antigen is unknown. The CDR3 spans 13 residues. V lost 6 bases and J lost 1, with 10 bases in between. Germline lookup yields CDR1 SGDLS and CDR2 YYNGEE. The data were produced by immunoSEQ multiplex PCR, yet TCRdb's version contains in-frame clones alone and is incomplete. This sample has 100,000 to 120,000 clones, with around 82% found just once. This sample is drawn from a study of T cell responses to AZD1222 COVID-19 vaccine. Background on the study: Pooled in the analysis were second doses at about 4 or about 12 weeks. The study's findings and limits: Only five or six people who got AZD1222 tested seropositive at baseline. Donor demographics were predominantly white British with a female majority; clonal diversity may be underestimated.

The origin of this receptor is an adult in good health. The V call is TRBV9, the J call TRBJ2-5; TRBD2 might be the D (5 bases). The sequences come from peripheral blood, collected on day 0 of AZD1222 vaccination. The CDR3 sequence is CASNKDFQETQYF. As DNA, the CDR3 is TGTGCCAGCAACAAGGACTTCCAAGAGACCCAGTACTTC.